One and the same sample provided the 20 T cell receptor beta chains below, sequenced in a study of CD8 T cells in Susac syndrome. After extraction with the RNeasy kit, about 0.5 to 1 ug of the RNA was reverse transcribed using random hexamers. TCRdb re-derived calls from the immunoSEQ multiplex PCR reads in MiXCR, one entry per CDR3 protein. The top ten clones hold under 0.15% of a sample with almost 450,000 distinct CDR3 sequences, approximately 89% of them seen once. Specimen: CD8+ T cells from PBMCs. These receptors were collected from a human donor with multiple sclerosis.

The rearrangement joins TRBV9 to TRBJ1-1, with a possible D match to TRBD1 (5 bases). CDR1 and CDR2 (germline): SGDLS, YYNGEE. The CDR3 sequence is 13 residues long. V was cut by 7 bases and J by 0 bases, with 10 bases left in between. This CDR3 is CASAGEMNTEAFF. CDR3 bases: TGTGCCAGCGCGGGGGAAATGAACACTGAAGCTTTCTTT.

The chain uses TRBV3-1 and TRBJ2-7; D gene unclear. From germline, CDR1 is LGHDT and CDR2 YNNKEL (reference sequence). The germline V and J ends were trimmed by 5 bases and 3 bases, with 14 bases remaining between them. CDR3 size: 14 residues. DNA of the CDR3: TGTGCCAGCAGCTCCACGGACCAAGACTACGAGCAGTACTTC. This codes for CASSSTDQDYEQYF.

The chain has TRBV29-1 and TRBJ1-1; D gene uncertain. The V gene lost 0 bases and the J gene lost 4 bases, with 12 bases spanning the gap. The CDR3 is made up of 14 amino acids. Germline CDR1 and CDR2: SQVTM and ANQGSEA. CDR3 sequence reads: CSVEDMRGGTEAFF. The CDR3 DNA reads TGCAGCGTTGAAGATATGAGAGGTGGCACTGAAGCTTTCTTT.

This chain joins TRBV11-1 and TRBJ2-3; 7 positions agree with TRBD2. Germline values: CDR1 SGHAT, CDR2 FQDESV (reference sequence). The V gene end was trimmed by 2 bases and the J gene end by 0 bases; junction bases not matched to a gene: 23. CDR3 length: 22 residues. Here the CDR3 reads CASSLPILRAVGSGTSTDTQYF. The CDR3, as DNA: TGTGCCAGCAGCTTACCCATACTGAGGGCCGTAGGGAGCGGGACGAGCACAGATACGCAGTATTTT.

The sample holds one count of this clonotype. J is TRBJ2-2 and V is TRBV7-9, with a tentative D call TRBD2 (5 bases). From germline, CDR1 is SEHNR and CDR2 FQNEAQ (reference sequence). This CDR3 contains 16 residues. V was clipped by 6 bases and J by 0 bases, with 14 bases between them. The chain's CDR3 is CASRSGWETNTGELFF. The CDR3 DNA is TGTGCCAGCAGATCCGGTTGGGAGACGAACACCGGGGAGCTGTTTTTT.

This rearrangement joins TRBV9 to TRBJ2-2; tentatively, D is TRBD1 or TRBD2 (5 bases each). The CDR3 has 13 residues. Deletions cut 4 bases from V and 5 bases from J, with 9 bases between. Germline V gene sequence: CDR1 SGDLS, CDR2 YYNGEE. CDR3 DNA: TGTGCCAGCAGCCATGAGGGGACCGGGGAGCTGTTTTTT. This sequence encodes CASSHEGTGELFF.

A single count supports this clonotype. The chain recombines TRBV2 with TRBJ2-4; D is possibly TRBD1 (6 bases). V dropped 5 bases and J dropped 8 bases, with 22 bases sitting between them. The germline gives CDR1 SNHLY, CDR2 FYNNEI. This CDR3 region has 16 residues. The CDR3 DNA follows: TGTGCCAGCAGTTTCGACCAGGGACAACGAGAGTACATTCAGTACTTC. Encoded protein: CASSFDQGQREYIQYF.

The chain uses TRBV4-2 and TRBJ2-1; TRBD2 matches 8 bases. Trimming at V came to 2 bases and at J to 4 bases, leaving 4 bases not matched to a gene. The CDR3 contains 15 residues. CDR1 and CDR2 from the germline V gene are LGHNA and YNFKEQ. Here the CDR3 DNA reads TGTGCCAGCAGCCAACTACTAGCGGAGTACAATGAGCAGTTCTTC. This translates into CASSQLLAEYNEQFF.

The chain couples TRBV4-1 to TRBJ2-5; D is uncertain. In germline, CDR1 is MGHRA, CDR2 YSYEKL. Trimming removed 0 bases at V and 1 base at J, with 6 bases between. The CDR3 is 14 amino acids. The CDR3: CASSQETVQETQYF. The CDR3 bases are TGCGCCAGCAGCCAAGAGACTGTCCAAGAGACCCAGTACTTC.

This chain links TRBV27 with TRBJ2-1, with D possibly TRBD2 on 5 matching bases. Germline CDR1 reads MNHEY; CDR2 reads SMNVEV (reference sequence). V was clipped by 7 bases and J by 0 bases, with 10 bases between them. CDR3 length: 14 amino acids. The DNA for the CDR3 is TGTGCCAGCATCGGACTTTCCTCCTACAATGAGCAGTTCTTC. It yields the protein CASIGLSSYNEQFF.

A few counts support this clonotype. The chain carries TRBV6-2 or TRBV6-3 and TRBJ1-4, with D possibly matching TRBD1 (5 bases). Germline V gene data show CDR1 as MNHEY and CDR2 as SVGEGT. V was cut by 2 bases and J by 8 bases, with 12 bases left in between. This CDR3 spans 14 amino acids. CDR3 DNA: TGTGCCAGCAGTTACGGGCAGGGTACCGAAAAACTGTTTTTT. It codes for CASSYGQGTEKLFF.

V usage is TRBV25-1 and J usage is TRBJ1-5; 7 nucleotides match TRBD1. Per germline, CDR1 MGHDK and CDR2 SYGVNS. This CDR3 spans 15 amino acids. V shed 6 bases and J 3 bases; nucleotides not matched to a gene: 8. This chain's CDR3 is CASSDLGGANQPQHF. DNA for the CDR3: TGTGCCAGCAGCGATTTAGGGGGCGCCAATCAGCCCCAGCATTTT.

CDR3 amino acids: CASSPQGNFINQPQHF. Written as DNA, the CDR3 is TGTGCCAGCAGCCCACAGGGGAATTTCATCAATCAGCCCCAGCATTTT. J is TRBJ1-5 and V is TRBV6-6, with 7 bases aligning to TRBD1. Germline lookup yields CDR1 MNHNY and CDR2 SVGAGI (reference sequence). Losses at the gene ends were 6 bases for V and 3 bases for J; bases not matched to a gene: 11. The CDR3 is made up of 16 amino acids.

The chain uses TRBV29-1 and TRBJ1-1, with D possibly TRBD1 on 6 matching bases. V was shortened by 5 bases and J by 0 bases, with 10 bases between the two germline ends. This CDR3 is 13 amino acids long. Looked up from germline, CDR1 is SQVTM and CDR2 is ANQGSEA. The CDR3 protein is CSVWTVMNTEAFF. The CDR3 DNA sequence: TGCAGCGTTTGGACAGTAATGAACACTGAAGCTTTCTTT.

The chain is built from TRBV25-1 and TRBJ2-2; perhaps TRBD2 as D (6 bases). CDR1 is MGHDK and CDR2 is SYGVNS in the germline V gene. This CDR3 spans 16 amino acids. V lost 0 bases and J lost 7, with 15 bases in between. The CDR3 loop reads CASSEYTHLGGGELFF. The DNA for the CDR3 is TGTGCCAGCAGTGAATATACGCACCTCGGGGGCGGGGAGCTGTTTTTT.

V gene TRBV29-1 combines with J gene TRBJ1-1; D call uncertain. This CDR3 comprises 12 residues. Germline values: CDR1 SQVTM, CDR2 ANQGSEA. V lost 5 bases, J lost 3 bases, and 10 bases lay in between. The CDR3 coding sequence is TGCAGCGTTACCGCAGGCCACACTGAAGCTTTCTTT. The encoded protein is CSVTAGHTEAFF. The entire variable domain, with the rest obtained from reference TRBV29-1 and TRBJ1-1, is as follows: SAVISQKPSRDICQRGTSLTIQCQVDSQVTMMFWYRQQPGQSLTLIATANQGSEATYESGFVIDKFPISRPNLTFSTLTVSNMSPEDSSIYLCSVTAGHTEAFFGQGTRLTVV.

The rearrangement joins TRBV7-9 to TRBJ2-7; 7 bases fit TRBD1. Germline V gene lookup returns CDR1 SEHNR and CDR2 FQNEAQ (reference sequence). CDR3 length: 14 amino acids. V gave up 5 bases and J gave up 5 bases; unmatched junction bases: 9. CDR3 sequence (DNA): TGTGCCAGCAGCACCCCGCTGACAGGGCACGAGCAGTACTTC. Translating it yields CASSTPLTGHEQYF.

The chain couples TRBV6-1 to TRBJ2-7, with TRBD1 as a possible D gene (6 bases). Looked up from germline, CDR1 is MNHNS and CDR2 is SASEGT. V lost 6 bases and J 7 bases, leaving 16 bases between the germline ends. The length of the CDR3 is 13 residues. The CDR3 DNA follows: TGTGCCAGCAGAGGTAGACAGGTTAAAGAGCAGTACTTC. Translating gives CASRGRQVKEQYF.

The rearrangement links TRBV18 to TRBJ2-1; D assignment may be TRBD1 or TRBD2 (6 bases each). CDR1 is KGHSH, CDR2 LQKENI, per germline. Trimming left V 4 bases short and J 7 bases short, with 23 bases between. The CDR3 has 17 amino acids. The CDR3 spells CASSRSRGDGSKNEQFF. In nucleotides, the CDR3 is TGTGCCAGCTCACGATCTAGGGGGGACGGGTCCAAGAATGAGCAGTTCTTC.

This sequence joins TRBV6-5 and TRBJ1-6; D not certain. Trimming took off 2 bases at V and 4 bases at J, with 18 bases between the two ends. Germline CDR1 and CDR2: MNHEY and SVGAGI. The CDR3 is made up of 18 amino acids. The CDR3 DNA is TGTGCCAGCAGTTACGACCCCGGGCGATCCCTTTATAATTCACCCCTCCACTTT. It is translated as CASSYDPGRSLYNSPLHF.